A single sample is the source of the 19 T cell receptor beta chains below, sequenced in a study of cytomegalovirus exposure and HLA in healthy donors. Both 60 Vbeta primers and 13 Jbeta primers went into the PCR. TCRdb's table, derived via immunoSEQ multiplex PCR, lists solely in-frame clones and lacks some. The sample includes about 84,000 clones. The specimen was PBMCs. The receptors shown here come from a man aged 50-59 years in good health and CMV-seronegative.

V usage is TRBV5-8 and J usage is TRBJ1-5, with 9 bases aligning to TRBD1. The germline V gene has CDR1 SGHTS and CDR2 YDEGEE. V lost 4 bases to trimming and J lost 1 base; unmatched junction nucleotides: 9. CDR3 length: 17 amino acids. CDR3 nucleotide sequence: TGTGCCAGCAGCAGCGGGGACAGGGCTTACAGCAATCAGCCCCAGCATTTT. It is translated as CASSSGDRAYSNQPQHF.

The chain links TRBV6-5 to TRBJ2-1, with D perhaps matching TRBD2 (6 bases). CDR1 MNHEY and CDR2 SVGAGI come from the germline V gene. The CDR3 is made up of 14 amino acids. The V end was cut by 7 bases, the J end by 7 bases, with 17 bases between. CDR3: CASKRQGGFNEQFF. Written as DNA, the CDR3 is TGTGCCAGCAAGAGGCAGGGAGGTTTTAATGAGCAGTTCTTC.

The V and J genes are TRBV28 and TRBJ1-2; D perhaps matches TRBD1 (5 bases). Germline-derived CDR1 and CDR2 are MDHEN and SYDVKM. Deletions cut 5 bases from V and 6 bases from J, with 22 bases between. The CDR3 is 16 amino acids. DNA of the CDR3: TGTGCCAGCAGTCCCCCCGACGGGGGGGTCAGTGATGGCTACACCTTC. Amino acids: CASSPPDGGVSDGYTF.

DNA of the CDR3: TGCGCCACCTCTACAGGGGTCGATGAGCAGTTCTTC. Its protein is CATSTGVDEQFF. The V gene is TRBV10-2, the J gene TRBJ2-1; TRBD1 agrees at 7 bases. J gave up 8 bases and V 10 bases, and 8 bases lay outside the gene matches. Germline CDR1 and CDR2: WSHSY and SAAADI. The CDR3 length is 12 residues.

Judged by frequency, this clone is medium-sized. This sequence joins TRBV6-5 and TRBJ1-6, with 7 bases matching TRBD1. Germline V CDR1 and CDR2: MNHEY, SVGAGI. V lost 6 bases, J lost 9 bases, and 8 bases stayed unmatched. The CDR3 has 14 amino acids. CDR3 nucleotides: TGTGCCAGCAGCCCGACAGGGCCCCGTTCACCCCTCCACTTT. Translation: CASSPTGPRSPLHF.

The V gene is TRBV9, the J gene TRBJ2-2, with TRBD2 identical over 14 bases. The CDR3 length is 18 residues. Germline V CDR1 and CDR2: SGDLS, YYNGEE. V was clipped by 4 bases and J by 0 bases; unmatched bases: 5. The CDR3 DNA reads TGTGCCAGCAGCCAAACGGGACTAGCGGGGGCGAACACCGGGGAGCTGTTTTTT. This encodes CASSQTGLAGANTGELFF. Complete variable domain (other parts from reference TRBV9 and TRBJ2-2): DSGVTQTPKHLITATGQRVTLRCSPRSGDLSVYWYQQSLDQGLQFLIQYYNGEERAKGNILERFSAQQFPDLHSELNLSSLELGDSALYFCASSQTGLAGANTGELFFGEGSRLTVL.

The CDR3 DNA is TGTGCCAGCAGTTGGGGACAGGGAACAGATACGCAGTATTTT. Its translation is CASSWGQGTDTQYF. V usage is TRBV6-6 and J usage is TRBJ2-3; TRBD1 agrees at 9 bases. CDR1 is MNHNY and CDR2 is SVGAGI in the germline V gene (reference sequence). The CDR3 extends over 14 amino acids. The J segment lost 3 bases and the V segment lost 4 bases, leaving 2 bases of the junction unmatched.

V gene TRBV28 combines with J gene TRBJ1-1, with TRBD1 as a possible D gene (5 bases). CDR1 is MDHEN, CDR2 SYDVKM, per germline. The V end lost 5 bases, the J end lost 11 bases, and 21 bases lay between the germline ends. The CDR3 loop spans 14 amino acids. The CDR3 here is CASSDGSGDVTAFF. As DNA, the CDR3 is TGTGCCAGCAGTGATGGTTCGGGGGATGTGACCGCTTTCTTT.

The J gene is TRBJ2-3, the V gene TRBV5-6; 7 bases are shared with TRBD1. Trimming cost V 4 bases and J 4 bases; bases outside gene matches: 9. The CDR3 length is 15 residues. CDR1 and CDR2 from the germline V gene are SGHDT and YYEEEE. The CDR3 DNA sequence: TGTGCCAGCAGCAGTAACAGGGGACGGGCAGATACGCAGTATTTT. Translation gives CASSSNRGRADTQYF. Full variable domain (rest looked up from reference TRBV5-6 and TRBJ2-3): DAGVTQSPTHLIKTRGQQVTLRCSPKSGHDTVSWYQQALGQGPQFIFQYYEEEERQRGNFPDRFSGHQFPNYSSELNVNALLLGDSALYLCASSSNRGRADTQYFGPGTRLTVL.

This rearrangement joins TRBV5-1 to TRBJ1-2; 7 positions agree with TRBD1. The germline V gene has CDR1 SGHRS and CDR2 YFSETQ. The CDR3 totals 15 residues. After removal of 5 bases from V and 2 bases from J, the junction contained 9 bases not matched to a gene. This CDR3 reads CASSTGDRKNYGYTF. Written as DNA, the CDR3 is TGCGCCAGCAGTACTGGGGACAGAAAAAACTATGGCTACACCTTC.

This sequence joins TRBV6-5 and TRBJ1-1; TRBD1 might be the D (6 bases). Germline V CDR1 and CDR2: MNHEY, SVGAGI. V lost 0 bases and J 2 bases, leaving 7 bases between the germline ends. The CDR3 loop spans 14 amino acids. CDR3 residues: CASSYSRGNTEAFF. CDR3 nucleotides: TGTGCCAGCAGTTACTCCAGGGGTAACACTGAAGCTTTCTTT.

V and J are TRBV14 and TRBJ2-3, with D possibly being TRBD2 (5 bases). Between the trimmed V and J ends, which lost 3 bases and 0 bases, there was a span of 16 bases. The germline V gene has CDR1 SGHDN and CDR2 FVKESK. This CDR3 comprises 17 residues. CDR3 sequence reads: CASSHPHTGTSTDTQYF. CDR3 coding DNA: TGTGCCAGCAGCCATCCGCATACGGGAACTAGCACAGATACGCAGTATTTT.

The chain employs TRBV5-6 and TRBJ1-3; D remains unclear. Germline lookup yields CDR1 SGHDT and CDR2 YYEEEE. The CDR3 length is 14 residues. V was pared by 4 bases and J by 1 base, with 9 bases between. In DNA form, the CDR3 reads TGTGCCAGCAGCCGTCCGGGGTCTGGAAACACCATATATTTT. It translates to CASSRPGSGNTIYF.

About this clone itself: Lacking the conserved final phenylalanine or tryptophan, this CDR3 likely reflects a read error. This chain joins TRBV4-3 and TRBJ1-6; TRBD1 is a possible D gene (5 bases). This CDR3 has 18 residues. Germline lookup yields CDR1 LGHNA and CDR2 YSLEER. The germline V and J ends were trimmed by 0 bases and 0 bases, with 12 bases remaining between them. The CDR3 loop reads CASSQDRVRSSYNSPLHL. The CDR3 bases are TGCGCCAGCAGCCAAGACAGGGTCAGAAGCTCCTATAATTCACCCCTCCACCTT.

The J gene is TRBJ2-3, the V gene TRBV18; no definite D call. The CDR3 length is 16 residues. The ends were cut back, 0 bases at V and 0 bases at J, with 10 bases in the middle. Per germline, CDR1 KGHSH and CDR2 LQKENI. CDR3 residues: CASSPPNTASTDTQYF. CDR3 DNA sequence: TGTGCCAGCTCACCACCGAATACAGCAAGCACAGATACGCAGTATTTT.

The chain recombines TRBV10-3 with TRBJ1-2, with TRBD1 identical over 10 bases. The germline V gene encodes CDR1 ENHRY and CDR2 SYGVKD. The CDR3 is 13 amino acids. V was clipped by 6 bases and J by 8 bases; unmatched bases: 6. The DNA of the CDR3 is TGTGCCATCAGATCCGGACAGGGGGACGGCTACACCTTC. Translated: CAIRSGQGDGYTF.

The V call is TRBV10-3, the J call TRBJ1-2; 9 bases align to TRBD1. V lost 7 bases to trimming and J lost 2 bases; unmatched junction nucleotides: 14. The CDR3 length is 17 residues. Germline-derived CDR1 and CDR2 are ENHRY and SYGVKD. The CDR3 region is CAINARGTGGGNYGYTF. CDR3 DNA sequence: TGTGCCATCAATGCCCGGGGAACAGGGGGCGGGAACTATGGCTACACCTTC.

CDR3 amino acids: CATNGQGNISGYTF. For the CDR3, the DNA is TGTGCCACAAATGGACAGGGGAATATCTCTGGCTACACCTTC. V gene TRBV10-3 combines with J gene TRBJ1-2; 9 nucleotides line up with TRBD1. Germline CDR1 and CDR2: ENHRY and SYGVKD. This CDR3 contains 14 residues. The V gene end was trimmed by 10 bases and the J gene end by 7 bases; junction bases not matched to a gene: 13.

The V and J genes are TRBV5-1 and TRBJ1-3, with 8 bases aligning to TRBD1. The CDR3 runs 17 residues. V lost 1 base, J lost 4 bases, and 10 bases stayed unmatched. The germline gives CDR1 SGHRS, CDR2 YFSETQ. CDR3 loop: CASSLLPQGATGNTIYF. The CDR3 nucleotides read TGCGCCAGCAGCTTGCTTCCTCAGGGGGCAACGGGAAACACCATATATTTT.